What follows are 14 T cell receptor beta chains derived from one specimen sequenced in a study of blood T cell repertoires in COVID-19. Libraries were prepared by immunoSEQ multiplex PCR; TCRdb keeps only in-frame clonotypes and omits some of them. The sample lists 100,000 to 150,000 clones, roughly 84% occurring once. Sequencing input: peripheral blood. The receptors were gathered from a woman younger than 45 who had recovered from COVID-19.

V gene TRBV13 combines with J gene TRBJ1-4, with D possibly being TRBD1 (6 bases). Trimming stripped 4 bases from V and 8 bases from J, with 14 bases between. The CDR3 extends over 14 amino acids. CDR1 PRHDT and CDR2 FYEKMQ come from the germline V gene (reference sequence). The CDR3 reads CASSYRASEEKLFF. In DNA, the CDR3 is TGTGCCAGCAGCTACAGGGCGTCTGAAGAAAAACTGTTTTTT.

This clone is labeled medium-sized. This sequence joins TRBV18 and TRBJ2-7; possibly TRBD2 for D (5 bases). V lost 6 bases, J lost 5 bases, and 17 bases lay in between. CDR1 and CDR2 (germline): KGHSH, LQKENI. CDR3 length equals 14 residues. This chain's CDR3 is CASSSEVRVHEQYF. CDR3 in DNA: TGTGCCAGCTCCTCAGAGGTGAGGGTCCACGAGCAGTACTTC.

The chain carries TRBV5-6 and TRBJ2-1; TRBD1 matches at 10 bases. Unmatched junction bases numbered 5, after V lost 5 bases and J lost 3 bases. The CDR3 contains 15 residues. Per germline, CDR1 SGHDT and CDR2 YYEEEE. The DNA for the CDR3 is TGTGCCAGCAGGACCGGGACAGGGGTCTACAATGAGCAGTTCTTC. This translates into CASRTGTGVYNEQFF. The full variable domain, completed using reference TRBV5-6 and TRBJ2-1, is DAGVTQSPTHLIKTRGQQVTLRCSPKSGHDTVSWYQQALGQGPQFIFQYYEEEERQRGNFPDRFSGHQFPNYSSELNVNALLLGDSALYLCASRTGTGVYNEQFFGPGTRLTVL.

This clone was observed a few times. The chain uses TRBV5-4 and TRBJ2-6; TRBD2 matches 14 bases. In germline, CDR1 is SGHNT, CDR2 YYREEE (reference sequence). V lost 4 bases to trimming and J lost 3 bases; unmatched junction nucleotides: 6. The CDR3 is made up of 18 amino acids. CDR3 nucleotides: TGTGCCAGCAGCGACGGACTAGCGGGGGGAGTTGGGGCCAACGTCCTGACTTTC. Protein: CASSDGLAGGVGANVLTF.

The rearrangement links TRBV6-5 to TRBJ2-7; D is possibly TRBD1 (6 bases). V gave up 2 bases and J gave up 5 bases, with 19 bases separating them. In germline, CDR1 is MNHEY, CDR2 SVGAGI. CDR3 length equals 16 residues. CDR3 in DNA: TGTGCCAGCAGTTACGGGCGCAGGGGTTTGACAAACGAGCAGTACTTC. Amino acid sequence: CASSYGRRGLTNEQYF.

The chain has TRBV6-6 and TRBJ1-2; the D is unclear. Germline lookup yields CDR1 MNHNY and CDR2 SVGAGI (reference sequence). The CDR3 extends over 16 amino acids. V lost 7 bases and J lost 5, with 23 bases in between. This CDR3 is CASTIPNARLEYGYTF. DNA for the CDR3: TGTGCCAGCACCATACCGAACGCCAGACTAGAGTATGGCTACACCTTC.

The chain recombines TRBV3-1 (or the pseudogene TRBV3-2) with TRBJ1-2, with D maybe TRBD1 (6 bases). The V gene lost 4 bases and the J gene lost 3 bases, with 9 bases spanning the gap. The CDR3 consists of 13 residues. The germline V gene encodes CDR1 LGHDT and CDR2 YNNKEL (reference sequence). CDR3 protein: CASSRRQDYGYTF. The CDR3 nucleotides are TGTGCCAGCAGCCGCAGACAGGACTATGGCTACACCTTC.

The CDR3 nucleotides are TGTGCCAGCAGCAAAGAACTCCGTAACTCCTACGAGCAGTACTTC. Protein sequence: CASSKELRNSYEQYF. V and J are TRBV21-1 and TRBJ2-7; the table's D gene call, TRBD2, was not cross checked with the DNA. TRBV21-1 is given as a pseudogene. The CDR3 consists of 15 residues.

The J gene is TRBJ2-4, the V gene TRBV6-6; TRBD2 matches at 10 bases. Germline CDR1 MNHNY, CDR2 SVGAGI (reference sequence). With V trimmed by 2 bases and J by 7 bases, 5 bases remained unmatched. The CDR3 runs 15 residues. The CDR3 sequence: CASSYGGLARNIQYF. The CDR3 bases are TGTGCCAGCAGTTACGGGGGACTAGCGAGGAACATTCAGTACTTC.

V usage is TRBV11-2 and J usage is TRBJ2-1; 9 bases match TRBD2. Germline CDR1 SGHAT, CDR2 FQNNGV. V lost 0 bases to trimming and J lost 6 bases; unmatched junction nucleotides: 9. The CDR3 runs to 17 residues. CDR3 region: CASSLELAGGPSNEQFF. In DNA form, the CDR3 reads TGTGCCAGCAGCTTAGAACTGGCGGGGGGGCCGAGCAATGAGCAGTTCTTC. Full variable domain (remainder filled in from reference TRBV11-2 and TRBJ2-1): EAGVAQSPRYKIIEKRQSVAFWCNPISGHATLYWYQQILGQGPKLLIQFQNNGVVDDSQLPKDRFSAERLKGVDSTLKIQPAKLEDSAVYLCASSLELAGGPSNEQFFGPGTRLTVL.

A few counts support this clone. This chain connects TRBV23-1 to TRBJ2-7; no firm D call. TRBV23-1 is known as an ORF, though its function is uncertain. Deletions cut 7 bases from V and 1 base from J, with 11 bases between. The CDR3 length is 13 residues. CDR3 amino acids: CASIDTESYEQYF. The CDR3 coding sequence is TGCGCCAGCATCGACACGGAATCCTACGAGCAGTACTTC.

This chain connects TRBV7-6 to TRBJ2-2, with TRBD2 identical over 10 bases. The ends lost 0 bases at V and 5 bases at J; junction bases unmatched: 0. CDR1 and CDR2 (germline): SGHVS, FNYEAQ. CDR3 length equals 15 residues. The CDR3 reads CASSLALAGTGELFF. CDR3 nucleotide sequence: TGTGCCAGCAGCTTAGCACTAGCGGGAACCGGGGAGCTGTTTTTT. Full variable domain (outside the CDR3, taken from reference TRBV7-6 and TRBJ2-2): GAGVSQSPRYKVTKRGQDVALRCDPISGHVSLYWYRQALGQGPEFLTYFNYEAQQDKSGLPNDRFSAERPEGSISTLTIQRTEQRDSAMYRCASSLALAGTGELFFGEGSRLTVL.

The V and J genes are TRBV5-8 and TRBJ2-3, with D possibly being TRBD1 (6 bases). Germline lookup yields CDR1 SGHTS and CDR2 YDEGEE. CDR3 size: 13 residues. The V gene lost 7 bases and the J gene lost 6 bases, with 15 bases spanning the gap. CDR3 sequence (DNA): TGTGCCAGCGGGTCAGGGGATTTGGATACGCAGTATTTT. Amino acid sequence: CASGSGDLDTQYF.

The V and J genes are TRBV5-1 and TRBJ2-5, with 10 nucleotides matching TRBD2. The CDR3 length is 15 residues. V dropped 1 base and J dropped 4; count of bases not matched to a gene: 4. CDR1 and CDR2 (germline): SGHRS, YFSETQ. CDR3 coding DNA: TGCGCCAGCAGCTTGTTGGCTAGCGGGAGAGAGACCCAGTACTTC. Translated, it gives CASSLLASGRETQYF.